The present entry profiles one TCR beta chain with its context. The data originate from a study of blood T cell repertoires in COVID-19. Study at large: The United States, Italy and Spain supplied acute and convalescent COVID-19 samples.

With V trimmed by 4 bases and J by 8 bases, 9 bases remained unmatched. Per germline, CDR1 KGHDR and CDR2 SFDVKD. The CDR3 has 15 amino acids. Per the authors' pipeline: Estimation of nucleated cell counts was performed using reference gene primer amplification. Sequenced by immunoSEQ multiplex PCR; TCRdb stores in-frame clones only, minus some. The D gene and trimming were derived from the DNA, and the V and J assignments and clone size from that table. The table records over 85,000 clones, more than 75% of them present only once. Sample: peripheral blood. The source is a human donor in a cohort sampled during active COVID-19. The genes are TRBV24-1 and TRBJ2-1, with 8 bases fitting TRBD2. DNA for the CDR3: TGTGCCACCAGTGAAACCGGGACTAGTTCTGATGAGCAGTTCTTC. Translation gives CATSETGTSSDEQFF.